This T cell receptor beta chain stems from a study of CXCR3-negative and CXCR3-positive naive CD8 T cells. Regarding the study as a whole: Memory, not naive, CXCR3-negative and CXCR3-positive cells differed in TRBV-TRBJ usage. Naive subsets were similarly diverse, while memory CD8+ repertoires were much less diverse. TRB CDR3 hydrophobicity was greater in CXCR3-positive naive cells than in CXCR3-negative naive cells. PBMCs showed partially decreased CXCR3 expression after cryopreservation, and most assays used fresh PBMCs.

Libraries were UMI-labeled 5' RACE TRB cDNA. With the 5' RACE reads reprocessed, TCRdb shows one record per CDR3 protein and no DNA. This table lists more than 80,000 distinct CDR3 sequences. Germline lookup yields CDR1 SNHLY and CDR2 FYNNEI. There are 15 residues in the CDR3. A word on this clonotype: Its antigen is unknown.

Sequencing was performed on naive CXCR3+ CD8+ T cells from blood. Regarding subset: CD45RO-CCR7+CD27+CD95- naive CD8+ T cells expressing CXCR3 (TNR3+). The V call is TRBV2, the J call TRBJ1-5; TCRdb selects TRBD1, and the lack of DNA leaves this call unchecked. This TCR was sampled from a human donor in good health. Some clones in this sample may be carry-over from other donors' samples. The CDR3 sequence: CASSEVGQGDQPQHF.